The T cell receptor (beta chain) under discussion was sequenced for a study of blood T cell repertoires in COVID-19 (TCRdb year 2020). General notes on the study: Samples covering the acute and convalescent phases of COVID-19 were provided by collaborators in the United States, Italy and Spain. The repertoires were made available in a free public database intended to serve as a resource for research on the immune response to SARS-CoV-2. Where available, HLA class I and class II types were obtained from metadata supplied by the sample provider rather than from assay-based typing. The material from the prospective study consisted of cDNA or gDNA derived from T cells, B-cell-depleted T cells, or PBMCs. Samples came from the ongoing ImmuneRACE study (first 160 participants) plus 1,254 subjects from 6 global collaborators. Subjects who had been exposed to COVID-19, were actively infected with it, or had recovered from it provided the deeply sampled blood TCRbeta repertoires that made up the dataset. Sample metadata almost always included a de-identified subject ID, COVID-19 status, age in years and sex.

The research as a whole found: How much clinical and demographic metadata was included differed by source and by participant, and the metadata was provided uncurated.

The collaborating institutions used their own protocols to collect whole blood in K2EDTA tubes. For TCRbeta analysis, collaborator samples were shipped as frozen whole blood, as isolated PBMCs, or as DNA extracted from either sample type. With regard to this clone: The specificity of this receptor is unknown. Base qualities are missing; no much larger clone stands one base away.

V is clipped by 2 bases and J by 1 base, and the sequence between their germline boundaries is 10 bases long. Its CDR3 holds 15 amino acids, cysteine through phenylalanine. The read is trimmed to its CDR3 DNA, 45 bases read in frame from base 1. The germline V gene sets CDR1 to SGDLS and CDR2 to YYNGEE. The immunoSEQ Assay, a bias-controlled multiplex PCR, was used to amplify TCRbeta CDR3 regions from genomic DNA. The authors' analysis ran thus. Within the assay, amplification of reference gene primers was used to estimate how many nucleated cells each sample contained. To quantify the absolute abundance of each unique TCRbeta CDR3 rearrangement, sequence reads were collapsed and filtered. For each sample, productive Simpson clonality was calculated by taking the square root of Simpson's diversity index across productive rearrangements. TCRdb took this table from immuneACCESS and kept in-frame rearrangements with V and J called. Such tables lack part of the clones; where checked against another copy, unresolved V genes explain under half of the gap, and the rest is unexplained. V, J and clone size are those of that table, while D and trimming were read from the DNA. The sample includes 100,000 to 120,000 clones, with about 85% observed a single time. The top ten clonotypes cover around 4.1% of the sample.

The origin of this receptor is a man aged 50-60 years with acute or convalescent COVID-19. Sample: peripheral blood. This receptor chain uses TRBV9 and TRBJ1-3; the D gene cannot be resolved reliably. Here the CDR3 is given as CASSVNAGSGNTIYF. The nucleotide sequence is given as TGTGCCAGCAGCGTCAACGCCGGTTCTGGAAACACCATATATTTT.